This T cell receptor beta chain originates from a study of blood T cell repertoires in COVID-19. The table came from immunoSEQ multiplex PCR; TCRdb's copy has only in-frame clones and leaves some out. This table has just over 300,000 clones, 70% to 90% appearing once. In germline, CDR1 is LNHDA, CDR2 SQIVND (reference sequence). J gave up 6 bases and V 5 bases, and 7 bases lay outside the gene matches. This CDR3 region has 15 residues. The sample comprised PBMCs or T cells enriched from blood (not recorded which). The source is a man aged 30 to 45 who had recovered from COVID-19. The V gene is TRBV19, the J gene TRBJ2-7, with 13 bases identical to TRBD2. CDR3: CASSPRTSGSIEQYF. The CDR3, as DNA: TGTGCCAGTAGTCCCCGGACTAGCGGGAGTATCGAGCAGTACTTC.